This entry features one T cell receptor (beta chain) sequence. The V end lost 6 bases, the J end lost 4 bases, and 15 bases lay between the germline ends. CDR3 length: 14 amino acids. Looked up from germline, CDR1 is MDHEN and CDR2 is SYDVKM. Some clones are missing from TCRdb's copy, which holds only in-frame ones; the method was immunoSEQ multiplex PCR. The data contain approximately 420,000 clones, roughly 90% of them singletons. The data were taken from a study of Ad26.COV2.S vaccination and SARS-CoV-2 variants. Study-level information: Once, or twice with 56 days between doses, Ad26.COV2.S was given intramuscularly.

The treatment denotes: some 19 received Ad26.COV2.S at low or high dose, single or two shots; about five received placebo; per-sample allocation not given. On day 63 after the first injection, vaccine and placebo recipients gave samples. The V gene is TRBV28, the J gene TRBJ1-1; D is undetermined. Material: peripheral blood, obtained in a trial of Ad26.COV2.S vaccine versus placebo. The clonotype was recovered from a person aged 18-65 years who received the Ad26.COV2.S COVID-19 vaccine or a placebo. The CDR3 DNA reads as TGTGCCAGCAGGGGGTATTCGGCTGGCACTGAAGCTTTCTTT. Protein sequence: CASRGYSAGTEAFF.